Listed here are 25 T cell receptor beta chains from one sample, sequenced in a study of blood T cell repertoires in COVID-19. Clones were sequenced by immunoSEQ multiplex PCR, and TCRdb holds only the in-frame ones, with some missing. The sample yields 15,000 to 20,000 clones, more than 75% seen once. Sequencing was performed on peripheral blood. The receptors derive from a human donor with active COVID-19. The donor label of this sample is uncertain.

The CDR3 sequence: CASSLGPTVTEAFF. In DNA form, the CDR3 reads TGTGCCAGCAGCTTAGGCCCGACAGTGACTGAAGCTTTCTTT. This chain links TRBV7-2 with TRBJ1-1; TRBD1 might be the D (5 bases). The V gene's germline CDR1 is SGHTA and CDR2 FQGNSA. Trimming removed 1 base at V and 5 bases at J, with 11 bases between. The CDR3 covers 14 residues.

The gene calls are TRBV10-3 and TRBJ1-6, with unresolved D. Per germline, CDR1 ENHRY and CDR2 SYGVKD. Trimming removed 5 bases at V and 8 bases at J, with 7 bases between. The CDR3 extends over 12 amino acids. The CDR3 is CAISTQDSPLHF. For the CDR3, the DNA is TGTGCCATCAGTACCCAGGATTCACCCCTCCACTTT.

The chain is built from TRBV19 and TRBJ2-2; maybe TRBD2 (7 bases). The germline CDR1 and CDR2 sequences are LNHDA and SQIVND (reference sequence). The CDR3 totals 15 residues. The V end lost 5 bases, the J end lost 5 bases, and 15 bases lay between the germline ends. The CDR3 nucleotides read TGTGCCAGTAGTTCCCGCGGGGGCGCTACCGGGGAGCTGTTTTTT. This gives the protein CASSSRGGATGELFF.

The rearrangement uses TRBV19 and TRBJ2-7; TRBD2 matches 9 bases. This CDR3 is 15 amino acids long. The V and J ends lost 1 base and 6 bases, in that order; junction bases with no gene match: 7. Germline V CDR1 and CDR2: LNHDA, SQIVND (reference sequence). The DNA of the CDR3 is TGTGCCAGTAGTATAGCTCTAGCGGGGATCGGCGAGCAGTACTTC. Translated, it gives CASSIALAGIGEQYF.

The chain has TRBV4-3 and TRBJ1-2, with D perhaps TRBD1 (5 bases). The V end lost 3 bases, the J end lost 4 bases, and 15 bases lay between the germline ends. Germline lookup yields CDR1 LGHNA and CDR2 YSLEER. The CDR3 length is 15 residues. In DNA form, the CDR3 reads TGCGCCAGCAGCCACACGATTAAGGGGTCCTATGGCTACACCTTC. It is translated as CASSHTIKGSYGYTF.

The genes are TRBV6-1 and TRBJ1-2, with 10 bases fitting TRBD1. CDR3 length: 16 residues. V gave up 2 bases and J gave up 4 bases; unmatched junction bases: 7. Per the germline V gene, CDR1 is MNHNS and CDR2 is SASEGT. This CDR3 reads CASSEQRGTGAYGYTF. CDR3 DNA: TGTGCCAGCAGTGAACAGCGAGGGACAGGGGCCTATGGCTACACCTTC.

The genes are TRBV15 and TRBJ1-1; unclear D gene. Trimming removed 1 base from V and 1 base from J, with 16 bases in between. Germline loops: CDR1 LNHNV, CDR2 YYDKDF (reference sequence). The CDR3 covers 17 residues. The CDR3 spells CATSRAPGSIKNTEAFF. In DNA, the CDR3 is TGTGCCACCAGCAGAGCGCCAGGCTCCATAAAGAACACTGAAGCTTTCTTT.

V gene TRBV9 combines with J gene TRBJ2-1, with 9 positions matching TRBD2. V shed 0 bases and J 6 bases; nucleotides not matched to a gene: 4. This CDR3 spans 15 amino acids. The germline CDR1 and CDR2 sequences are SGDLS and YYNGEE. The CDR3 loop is CASSVGSGGLNEQFF. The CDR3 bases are TGTGCCAGCAGCGTAGGTAGCGGGGGTCTCAATGAGCAGTTCTTC.

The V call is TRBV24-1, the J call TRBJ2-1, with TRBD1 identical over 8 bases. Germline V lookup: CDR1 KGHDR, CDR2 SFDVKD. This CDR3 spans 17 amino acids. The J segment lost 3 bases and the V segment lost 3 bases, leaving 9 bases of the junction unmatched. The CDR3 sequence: CATSDPSGQENYNEQFF. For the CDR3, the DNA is TGTGCCACCAGTGATCCCTCGGGACAGGAGAACTACAATGAGCAGTTCTTC.

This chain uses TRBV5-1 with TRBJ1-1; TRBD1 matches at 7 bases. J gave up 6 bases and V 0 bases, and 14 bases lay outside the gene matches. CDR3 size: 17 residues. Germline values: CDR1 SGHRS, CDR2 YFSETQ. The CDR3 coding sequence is TGCGCCAGCAGCTTGGAACTGGGACAGATGGGAGAGCCTGAAGCTTTCTTT. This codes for CASSLELGQMGEPEAFF. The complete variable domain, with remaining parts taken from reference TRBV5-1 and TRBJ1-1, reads KAGVTQTPRYLIKTRGQQVTLSCSPISGHRSVSWYQQTPGQGLQFLFEYFSETQRNKGNFPGRFSGRQFSNSRSEMNVSTLELGDSALYLCASSLELGQMGEPEAFFGQGTRLTVV.

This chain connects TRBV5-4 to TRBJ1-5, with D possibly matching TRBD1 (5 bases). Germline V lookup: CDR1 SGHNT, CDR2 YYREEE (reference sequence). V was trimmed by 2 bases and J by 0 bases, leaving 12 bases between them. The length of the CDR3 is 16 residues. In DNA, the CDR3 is TGTGCCAGCAGCTTATTCCCGGGGGATAGCAATCAGCCCCAGCATTTT. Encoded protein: CASSLFPGDSNQPQHF. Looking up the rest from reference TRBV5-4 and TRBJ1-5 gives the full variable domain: ETGVTQSPTHLIKTRGQQVTLRCSSQSGHNTVSWYQQALGQGPQFIFQYYREEENGRGNFPPRFSGLQFPNYSSELNVNALELDDSALYLCASSLFPGDSNQPQHFGDGTRLSIL.

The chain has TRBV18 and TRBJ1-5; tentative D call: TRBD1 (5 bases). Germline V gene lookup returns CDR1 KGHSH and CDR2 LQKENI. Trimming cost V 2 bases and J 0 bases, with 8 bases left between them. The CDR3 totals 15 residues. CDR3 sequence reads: CASSPTGGSNQPQHF. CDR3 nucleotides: TGTGCCAGCTCACCAACCGGGGGTAGCAATCAGCCCCAGCATTTT.

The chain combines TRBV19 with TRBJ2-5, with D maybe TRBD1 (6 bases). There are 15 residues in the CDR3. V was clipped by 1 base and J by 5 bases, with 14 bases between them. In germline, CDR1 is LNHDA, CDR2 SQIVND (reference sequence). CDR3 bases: TGTGCCAGTAGTATAGTGTCAGGGGTTAGGGAGACCCAGTACTTC. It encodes CASSIVSGVRETQYF.

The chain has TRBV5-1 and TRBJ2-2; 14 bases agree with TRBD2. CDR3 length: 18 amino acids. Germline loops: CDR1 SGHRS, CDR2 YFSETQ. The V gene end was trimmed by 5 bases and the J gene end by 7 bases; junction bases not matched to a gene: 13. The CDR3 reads CASRLSLGLAGEGGELFF. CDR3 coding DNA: TGCGCCAGCAGGCTGAGCTTGGGACTAGCGGGGGAAGGCGGGGAGCTGTTTTTT.

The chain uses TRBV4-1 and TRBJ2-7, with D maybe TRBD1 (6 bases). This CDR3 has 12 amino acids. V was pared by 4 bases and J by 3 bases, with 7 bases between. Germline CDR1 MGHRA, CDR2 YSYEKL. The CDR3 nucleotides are TGCGCCAGCAGCCCGACAGGCTACGAGCAGTACTTC. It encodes CASSPTGYEQYF.

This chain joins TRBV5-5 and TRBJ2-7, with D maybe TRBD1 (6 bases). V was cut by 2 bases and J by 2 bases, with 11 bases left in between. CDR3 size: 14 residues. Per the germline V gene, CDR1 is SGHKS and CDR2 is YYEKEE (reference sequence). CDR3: CASSFDRRTYEQYF. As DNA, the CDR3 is TGTGCCAGCAGCTTCGACAGGCGTACCTACGAGCAGTACTTC.

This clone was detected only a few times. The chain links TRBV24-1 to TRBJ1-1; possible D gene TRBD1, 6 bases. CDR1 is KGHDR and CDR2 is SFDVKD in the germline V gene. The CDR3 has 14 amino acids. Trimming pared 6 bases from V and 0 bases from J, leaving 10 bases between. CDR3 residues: CATSWDTLNTEAFF. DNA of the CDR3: TGTGCCACCAGTTGGGACACCCTGAACACTGAAGCTTTCTTT.

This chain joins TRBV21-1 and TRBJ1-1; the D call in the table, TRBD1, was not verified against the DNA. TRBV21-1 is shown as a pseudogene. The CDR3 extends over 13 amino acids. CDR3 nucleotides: TGTGCCACCGGGACAAGGGGTTGGACTGAAGCTTTCTTT. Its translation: CATGTRGWTEAFF.

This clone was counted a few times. The CDR3 loop is CATSRDLSWAENTEAFF. DNA of the CDR3: TGTGCCACCAGCAGAGATCTTTCCTGGGCAGAGAACACTGAAGCTTTCTTT. The V gene is TRBV15, the J gene TRBJ1-1, with D uncertain. Deletions cut 0 bases from V and 1 base from J, with 15 bases between. This CDR3 has 17 amino acids. The germline CDR1 and CDR2 sequences are LNHNV and YYDKDF (reference sequence).

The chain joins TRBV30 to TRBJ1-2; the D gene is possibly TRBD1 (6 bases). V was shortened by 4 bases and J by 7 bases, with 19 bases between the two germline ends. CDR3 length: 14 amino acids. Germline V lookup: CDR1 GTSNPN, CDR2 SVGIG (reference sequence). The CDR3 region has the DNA TGTGCCTGGACCTCAGGGGAAACTACGGGTGGCTACACCTTC. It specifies CAWTSGETTGGYTF.

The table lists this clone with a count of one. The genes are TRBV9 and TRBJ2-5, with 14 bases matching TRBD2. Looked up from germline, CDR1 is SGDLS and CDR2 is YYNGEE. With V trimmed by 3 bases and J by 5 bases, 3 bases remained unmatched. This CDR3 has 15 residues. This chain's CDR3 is CASSAGLAGVETQYF. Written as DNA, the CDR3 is TGTGCCAGCAGCGCGGGACTAGCGGGGGTGGAGACCCAGTACTTC.

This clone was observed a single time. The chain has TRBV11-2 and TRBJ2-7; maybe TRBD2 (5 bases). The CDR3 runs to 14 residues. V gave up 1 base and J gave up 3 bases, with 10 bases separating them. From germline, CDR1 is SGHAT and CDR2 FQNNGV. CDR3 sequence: CASSLVVGGYEQYF. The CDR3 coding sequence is TGTGCCAGCAGCTTAGTCGTAGGAGGCTACGAGCAGTACTTC.

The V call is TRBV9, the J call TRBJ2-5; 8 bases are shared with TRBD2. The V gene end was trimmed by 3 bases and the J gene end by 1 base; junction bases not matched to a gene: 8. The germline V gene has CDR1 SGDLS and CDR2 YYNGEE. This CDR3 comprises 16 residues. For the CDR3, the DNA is TGTGCCAGCAGCGCAGAGGTAGCGGGGTCCCAAGAGACCCAGTACTTC. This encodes CASSAEVAGSQETQYF.

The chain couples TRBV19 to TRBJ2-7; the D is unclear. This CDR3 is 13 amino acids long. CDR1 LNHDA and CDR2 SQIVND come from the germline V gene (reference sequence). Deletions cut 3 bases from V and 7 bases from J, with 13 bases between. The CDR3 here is CASSIIPSREQYF. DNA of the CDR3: TGTGCCAGTAGTATCATTCCTTCTAGGGAGCAGTACTTC. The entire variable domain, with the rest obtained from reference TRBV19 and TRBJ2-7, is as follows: DGGITQSPKYLFRKEGQNVTLSCEQNLNHDAMYWYRQDPGQGLRLIYYSQIVNDFQKGDIAEGYSVSREKKESFPLTVTSAQKNPTAFYLCASSIIPSREQYFGPGTRLTVT.

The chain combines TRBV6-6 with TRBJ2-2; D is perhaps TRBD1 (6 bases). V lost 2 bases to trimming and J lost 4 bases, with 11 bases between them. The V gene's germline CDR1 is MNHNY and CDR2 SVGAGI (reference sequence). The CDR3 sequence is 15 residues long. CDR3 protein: CASSYGGRGTGELFF. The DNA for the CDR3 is TGTGCCAGCAGTTACGGGGGCAGGGGCACCGGGGAGCTGTTTTTT.